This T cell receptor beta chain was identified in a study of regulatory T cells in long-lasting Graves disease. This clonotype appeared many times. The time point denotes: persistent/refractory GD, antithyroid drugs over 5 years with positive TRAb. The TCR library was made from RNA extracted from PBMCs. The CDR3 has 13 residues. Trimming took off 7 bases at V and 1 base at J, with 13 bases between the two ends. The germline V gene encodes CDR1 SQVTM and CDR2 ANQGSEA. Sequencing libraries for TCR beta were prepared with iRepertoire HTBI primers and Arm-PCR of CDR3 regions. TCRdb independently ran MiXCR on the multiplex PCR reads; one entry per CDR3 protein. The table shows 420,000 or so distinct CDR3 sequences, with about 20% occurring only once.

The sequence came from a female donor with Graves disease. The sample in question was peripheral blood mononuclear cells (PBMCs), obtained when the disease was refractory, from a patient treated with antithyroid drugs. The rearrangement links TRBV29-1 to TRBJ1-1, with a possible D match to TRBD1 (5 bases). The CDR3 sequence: CSGGHLSNTEAFF. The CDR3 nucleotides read TGCAGCGGCGGACACCTTTCGAACACTGAAGCTTTCTTT.